The 10 T cell receptor beta chains below come from one sample, sequenced in a study of T cell responses to AZD1222 COVID-19 vaccine. Profiled with immunoSEQ multiplex PCR; TCRdb holds only in-frame clones, not every one. The sample gives around 96,000 clones, 90% to 95% of which show up once; about 9.9% is in the top ten. The sequenced sample was peripheral blood, obtained 28 days after the second AZD1222 dose. Receptors were obtained from an adult who received the AZD1222 COVID-19 vaccine.

The V call is TRBV6-5, the J call TRBJ1-4, with 7 bases matching TRBD1. This CDR3 contains 15 residues. Per germline, CDR1 MNHEY and CDR2 SVGAGI. Trimming cost V 5 bases and J 8 bases; bases outside gene matches: 11. The CDR3 sequence: CASSIQGVVGEKLFF. CDR3 nucleotides: TGTGCCAGCAGTATTCAGGGGGTTGTTGGAGAAAAACTGTTTTTT.

V and J are TRBV30 and TRBJ1-2; the D is unclear. The CDR3 contains 12 residues. Looked up from germline, CDR1 is GTSNPN and CDR2 is SVGIG (reference sequence). Trimming took off 1 base at V and 3 bases at J, with 6 bases between the two ends. CDR3 in amino acids: CAWSGGHYGYTF. The CDR3 DNA sequence: TGTGCCTGGAGTGGTGGCCACTATGGCTACACCTTC.

The CDR3 spells CASEQRSSGNTIYF. The DNA of the CDR3 is TGCGCCAGCGAACAGCGATCCTCTGGAAACACCATATATTTT. The V call is TRBV10-2, the J call TRBJ1-3; D is ambiguous. Germline CDR1 reads WSHSY; CDR2 reads SAAADI. The V and J ends lost 8 bases and 0 bases respectively, with 11 bases between them. This CDR3 region has 14 residues.

The chain combines TRBV28 with TRBJ1-5; 11 nucleotides align to TRBD1. The junction had 8 bases not matched to a gene; V was cut back by 6 bases and J by 4 bases. CDR3 size: 16 residues. Germline V gene lookup returns CDR1 MDHEN and CDR2 SYDVKM. The CDR3 is CASSPGTGGDNQPQHF. The CDR3 region has the DNA TGTGCCAGCAGCCCCGGGACAGGGGGTGATAATCAGCCCCAGCATTTT.

The gene calls are TRBV4-1 and TRBJ2-1, with D tentatively TRBD1 or TRBD2 (5 bases each). V lost 0 bases and J lost 9, with 12 bases in between. The germline gives CDR1 MGHRA, CDR2 YSYEKL. The CDR3 contains 14 residues. The CDR3 bases are TGCGCCAGCAGCCAAGATAGGGGTGAGGGTGAGCAGTTCTTC. Protein product: CASSQDRGEGEQFF.

CDR3 bases: TGTGCCAGCAGCTTGGTACGGGGGGGCGGCAATGAGCAGTTCTTC. It is translated as CASSLVRGGGNEQFF. The gene calls are TRBV5-4 and TRBJ2-1; 8 bases map to TRBD2. Germline trimming cut 0 bases from V and 6 bases from J; bases unmatched to any gene: 5. Looked up from germline, CDR1 is SGHNT and CDR2 is YYREEE (reference sequence). The CDR3 loop spans 15 amino acids.

As DNA, the CDR3 is TGTGCCAGCAGCGTAATCCCAGGGACTGAAGCTTTCTTT. Protein: CASSVIPGTEAFF. The chain uses TRBV9 and TRBJ1-1; D might be TRBD1 (5 bases). Germline V lookup: CDR1 SGDLS, CDR2 YYNGEE. Trimming took off 1 base at V and 5 bases at J, with 9 bases between the two ends. The CDR3 is 13 amino acids.

The rearrangement joins TRBV2 to TRBJ2-2; TRBD1 matches at 9 bases. The germline CDR1 and CDR2 sequences are SNHLY and FYNNEI. The CDR3 spans 15 residues. Trimming took 6 bases from V and 5 from J; bases not matched to a gene: 7. CDR3 coding DNA: TGTGCCAGCAGGCCTAGACAGGGGGGGACCGGGGAGCTGTTTTTT. Translating it yields CASRPRQGGTGELFF.

This sequence joins TRBV6-5 and TRBJ1-1, with D unresolved. Germline CDR1 is MNHEY and CDR2 is SVGAGI. The CDR3 has 12 residues. Trimming pared 8 bases from V and 5 bases from J, leaving 12 bases between. The chain's CDR3 is CASRVGGTEAFF. CDR3 bases: TGTGCCAGCCGGGTCGGAGGGACTGAAGCTTTCTTT.

The chain couples TRBV6-5 to TRBJ1-2; D not resolved. Germline assignment: CDR1 MNHEY and CDR2 SVGAGI. V was trimmed by 0 bases and J by 8 bases, leaving 10 bases between them. The CDR3 sequence is 13 residues long. The CDR3 region has the DNA TGTGCCAGCAGTTACTCGATTGTCCGCGGCTACACCTTC. Translated, it gives CASSYSIVRGYTF.